The 13 T cell receptor beta chains reported below all come from one sample, sequenced in a study of vaccination and CD4 T cells after COVID-19. Sequence data for DNA of cultured CD4+ T cells were generated by the Oncomine TCR Beta short-read assay. MiXCR, applied by TCRdb to the PCR reads, yields one record per CDR3 protein. The sample has about 6,700 distinct CDR3 sequences, roughly 36% seen once. Documented treatment: approximately nine-day PBMC culture with coronavirus spike peptide pools or control peptides (ViraFEST assay). The collection of CD4+ T cells from the unexposed donor took place before the COVID-19 pandemic (2011-2018). Their antigens remain unidentified. The source material was CD4+ T cells from blood, cultured in vitro. The receptors originated from a human donor in good health.

The chain carries TRBV12-3 or TRBV12-4 and TRBJ1-2; 7 nucleotides line up with TRBD1. This CDR3 comprises 13 residues. J was trimmed by 7 bases and V by 7 bases; bases with no gene match: 9. CDR3: CASTPTGMGGYTF. CDR3 in DNA: TGTGCCAGCACCCCGACAGGGATGGGTGGCTACACCTTC.

J is TRBJ2-3 and V is TRBV5-1; D is undetermined. Germline V gene data show CDR1 as SGHRS and CDR2 as YFSETQ. CDR3 length: 16 amino acids. Trimming pared 2 bases from V and 0 bases from J, leaving 13 bases between. The CDR3 nucleotides are TGCGCCAGCAGCTTCGGACGGACGATGAGCACAGATACGCAGTATTTT. Encoded protein: CASSFGRTMSTDTQYF.

The chain joins TRBV5-4 to TRBJ1-1, with TRBD1 matching 8 bases. Germline loops: CDR1 SGHNT, CDR2 YYREEE (reference sequence). J gave up 10 bases and V 0 bases, and 11 bases lay outside the gene matches. There are 15 residues in the CDR3. CDR3 DNA sequence: TGTGCCAGCAGCTTGGGGGACAGGCCGGGAGTTTCAGCTTTCTTT. Encoded protein: CASSLGDRPGVSAFF.

The chain is built from TRBV27 and TRBJ1-5; 7 bases map to TRBD1. V shed 5 bases and J 0 bases; nucleotides not matched to a gene: 7. The CDR3 loop spans 16 amino acids. The germline V gene encodes CDR1 MNHEY and CDR2 SMNVEV (reference sequence). Here the CDR3 DNA reads TGTGCCAGCAGTCTTACAGGGGCGGATAGCAATCAGCCCCAGCATTTT. Encoded protein: CASSLTGADSNQPQHF.

This chain links TRBV12-3 or TRBV12-4 with TRBJ1-2, with D possibly matching TRBD1 (5 bases). V lost 7 bases and J lost 2, with 20 bases in between. The CDR3 is 16 residues long. Here the CDR3 DNA reads TGTGCCAGCACCATTTCGGGGGTAGGCCCAAACTATGGCTACACCTTC. It yields the protein CASTISGVGPNYGYTF.

This chain uses TRBV4-3 with TRBJ1-2; D is ambiguous. The CDR3 runs to 16 residues. Trimming pared 2 bases from V and 7 bases from J, leaving 20 bases between. The germline V gene encodes CDR1 LGHNA and CDR2 YSLEER. The CDR3 DNA reads as TGCGCCAGCAGCCAAACTTTATTAGGTCGAGCGGGTGGCTACACCTTC. Its protein is CASSQTLLGRAGGYTF.

The chain uses TRBV20-1 and TRBJ2-1; maybe TRBD2 (6 bases). The CDR3 is made up of 17 amino acids. V lost 0 bases, J lost 0 bases, and 15 bases lay in between. Germline CDR1 is DFQATT and CDR2 is SNEGSKA (reference sequence). For the CDR3, the DNA is TGCAGTGCTAGAGATCCCCCTCGGGGGAACTCCTACAATGAGCAGTTCTTC. Its translation: CSARDPPRGNSYNEQFF.

The rearrangement uses TRBV6-1 and TRBJ2-4; 7 bases are shared with TRBD1. The trim removed 4 bases at V and 7 bases at J, leaving 4 bases unmatched. CDR1 is MNHNS and CDR2 is SASEGT in the germline V gene. The CDR3 is 13 residues long. The CDR3 loop is CASSGLQGNIQYF. CDR3 nucleotides: TGTGCCAGCAGTGGCCTACAGGGGAACATTCAGTACTTC.

V is TRBV7-9 and J is TRBJ1-2; D call uncertain. Germline-derived CDR1 and CDR2 are SEHNR and FQNEAQ (reference sequence). V was trimmed by 4 bases and J by 9 bases, leaving 12 bases between them. The CDR3 loop spans 12 amino acids. CDR3 loop: CASSYLRESYTF. The DNA for the CDR3 is TGTGCCAGCAGCTATTTAAGGGAGAGCTACACCTTC.

The chain couples TRBV2 to TRBJ1-2; D not resolved. V was clipped by 6 bases and J by 5 bases, with 22 bases between them. This CDR3 spans 16 amino acids. Germline loops: CDR1 SNHLY, CDR2 FYNNEI. CDR3 region: CASSGIARGRSYGYTF. For the CDR3, the DNA is TGTGCCAGCAGCGGAATAGCAAGAGGCCGGAGTTATGGCTACACCTTC. The whole variable domain, remainder taken from reference TRBV2 and TRBJ1-2, is EPEVTQTPSHQVTQMGQEVILRCVPISNHLYFYWYRQILGQKVEFLVSFYNNEISEKSEIFDDQFSVERPDGSNFTLKIRSTKLEDSAMYFCASSGIARGRSYGYTFGSGTRLTVV.

This clonotype was counted a single time. The chain is built from TRBV7-2 and TRBJ1-1; D call uncertain. This CDR3 has 13 residues. Deletions cut 2 bases from V and 2 bases from J, with 6 bases between. CDR1 SGHTA and CDR2 FQGNSA come from the germline V gene. CDR3 sequence (DNA): TGTGCCAGCAGCTTAATGGGTAACACTGAAGCTTTCTTT. Protein product: CASSLMGNTEAFF.

The chain couples TRBV19 to TRBJ1-2; D unclear. CDR1 is LNHDA, CDR2 SQIVND, per germline (reference sequence). The germline V and J ends were trimmed by 2 bases and 8 bases, with 15 bases remaining between them. This CDR3 spans 14 amino acids. CDR3 DNA: TGTGCCAGTAGTATATACCCTACTCCGAGAGGCTACACCTTC. As protein: CASSIYPTPRGYTF. The full variable domain, in which reference TRBV19 and TRBJ1-2 provide the parts outside the CDR3, is DGGITQSPKYLFRKEGQNVTLSCEQNLNHDAMYWYRQDPGQGLRLIYYSQIVNDFQKGDIAEGYSVSREKKESFPLTVTSAQKNPTAFYLCASSIYPTPRGYTFGSGTRLTVV.

The sample holds a few counts of this clonotype. The rearrangement joins TRBV27 to TRBJ1-2; D call uncertain. The V gene's germline CDR1 is MNHEY and CDR2 SMNVEV (reference sequence). Trimming stripped 5 bases from V and 8 bases from J, with 12 bases between. This CDR3 is built from 12 residues. Written as DNA, the CDR3 is TGTGCCAGCAGTCTCCTCATGGGCGGCTACACCTTC. This gives the protein CASSLLMGGYTF.